There are a few counts of the clone carrying this TCR beta chain. The record originates from a study of molecular identifiers for immune sequencing clone quantification. V lost 10 bases and J 2 bases, leaving 15 bases between the germline ends. There are 13 residues in the CDR3. Germline V lookup: CDR1 SNHLY, CDR2 FYNNEI. TCRdb reprocessed the PCR reads with MiXCR, giving one entry per CDR3 protein. The data show 100,000 or so distinct CDR3 sequences, 36% seen once. Sequencing was carried out using naive CD8+ T cells from blood, with Jurkat cell RNA spiked in. Specified subset: FACS-sorted CD8+CD4-CCR7+CD45RA+ naive T cells. The origin of this receptor is a human donor in good health. Some libraries in this study had Jurkat cell RNA spiked in. The chain is built from TRBV2 and TRBJ2-7; D possibly corresponds to TRBD2 (5 bases). The CDR3 sequence is CAIWRPLPYEQYF. CDR3 nucleotide sequence: TGTGCCATTTGGAGGCCCCTACCCTACGAGCAGTACTTC.